Listed below are T cell receptor beta chains from one sample, sequenced in a study of beta chain features in type 1 diabetes. Method: immunoSEQ multiplex PCR; TCRdb's copy keeps in-frame clones and lacks some. The sample includes 550,000 to 850,000 clones, roughly 13% seen only once; the top ten take 0.02% to 0.025%. Sequences were obtained from naive CD4+ T cells from blood. Receptors originate from a young man with type 1 diabetes. CDR3s leave out the opening cysteine and the closing phenylalanine or tryptophan.

V	J	CDR3
TRBV19	TRBJ2-6	ASNHGDGSSGANVLT
TRBV7-9	TRBJ2-1	ASSALTEYNEQF
TRBV18	TRBJ2-3	ASSAGPPSSTDTQY
TRBV7-2	TRBJ1-5	ASSLAWGQPQH
TRBV2	TRBJ2-3	ASSEWGSSTDTQY
TRBV25-1	TRBJ2-1	ASSDNRGRYNEQF
TRBV19	TRBJ2-7	ASSNSQGPSSYEQY
TRBV6-6	TRBJ1-2	ASTLQESRGYT
TRBV28	TRBJ1-5	AVYRGQSGQPQH
TRBV10-3	TRBJ1-3	AISESGQTPGNTIY
TRBV6-5	TRBJ1-6	ASSLGTPNSPLH
TRBV20-1	TRBJ1-1	SASPNTEAF
TRBV15	TRBJ2-3	ATRRAGAPTDTQY
TRBV2	TRBJ1-2	ASSEAMSKDGAPYT
TRBV23-1	TRBJ1-1	ALTNRVTEAF
TRBV15	TRBJ2-3	ATSRARRVGTDTQY
TRBV6-1	TRBJ1-1	ASSSTEGDTEAF
TRBV6-5	TRBJ1-2	ASSSQGGGYT
TRBV29-1	TRBJ2-7	SVARTSSYEQY
TRBV2	TRBJ2-1	ASSPRTSGANEQF
TRBV18	TRBJ2-4	ASSPPAGVAKNIQY
TRBV6-5	TRBJ1-6	ASGGGGWQNSPLH
TRBV6-5	TRBJ1-2	ASSYPETGPGGYT
TRBV4-1	TRBJ1-5	ASSQAGGHQPQH
TRBV5-1	TRBJ1-1	ASSLELPDRGYTEAF
TRBV11-1	TRBJ1-1	ASSFSTDPGIEAF
TRBV2	TRBJ2-3	ASSVSRVDTQY
TRBV6-6	TRBJ2-1	ASDPGRNNEQF
TRBV5-6	TRBJ1-1	ASSITGQTSEAF
TRBV10-3	TRBJ2-2	AIGQANTGELF
TRBV7-9	TRBJ1-2	ASSPPGGRDGYT
TRBV25-1	TRBJ1-1	ASSVAF
TRBV5-6	TRBJ2-5	ASSSSGSETQY
TRBV7-9	TRBJ1-5	ASSPLGGNQPQH
TRBV11-1	TRBJ2-5	ASSGQRKETQY
TRBV7-2	TRBJ2-3	ASSISGTVTDTQY
TRBV2	TRBJ2-7	ASSELAASSYEQY
TRBV5-1	TRBJ2-7	ASSLVGGGEQY
TRBV19	TRBJ2-5	ARPTSKETQY